This TCR beta chain is drawn from a study of blood T cell repertoires in COVID-19. Study in general: In each case, the material was cDNA or gDNA derived from T cells, B-cell-depleted T cells, or PBMCs.

J was trimmed by 8 bases and V by 6 bases; bases with no gene match: 8. The CDR3 is 13 amino acids. CDR1 MDHEN and CDR2 SYDVKM come from the germline V gene. TCRdb's copy holds only in-frame clones and misses some; the assay was immunoSEQ multiplex PCR. Of 250,000 or so clones listed, about 80% are singletons. Enrollees, about 18 to 95 years old, lived in 24 US areas. Assignment of participants to cohorts was predicated upon participant-reported clinical history. Two negative PCRs, clearance, or symptom resolution had been documented for recovered Cohort 3 donors. This clone was seen only once. The chain links TRBV28 to TRBJ1-2; TRBD1 agrees at 8 bases. Material: PBMCs or T cells enriched from blood (not recorded which). This TCR was sampled from a man over 45 who had recovered from COVID-19. As DNA, the CDR3 is TGTGCCAGCAGCCGGGACAGGCTGTTGGGCTACACCTTC. This encodes CASSRDRLLGYTF.